This T cell receptor beta chain emerged from a study of blood T cell repertoires in COVID-19. Study-wide background: The analysed material was cDNA or gDNA that came from T cells, B-cell-depleted T cells, or PBMCs.

Germline-derived CDR1 and CDR2 are DFQATT and SNEGSKA (reference sequence). This CDR3 contains 15 residues. The V end lost 3 bases, the J end lost 1 base, and 15 bases lay between the germline ends. Assay used: immunoSEQ multiplex PCR; TCRdb lists only in-frame clones, some missing. Found here are fewer than 60,000 clones, 78% of them singletons; the top ten hold 25%. The sample comprised peripheral blood. This rearrangement joins TRBV20-1 to TRBJ2-5, with a possible D match to TRBD2 (6 bases). The receptor comes from a human donor in a cohort sampled during active COVID-19. The DNA of the CDR3 is TGCAGTGCTAGTCCGGGGACTCTTACCCAAGAGACCCAGTACTTC. It specifies CSASPGTLTQETQYF.